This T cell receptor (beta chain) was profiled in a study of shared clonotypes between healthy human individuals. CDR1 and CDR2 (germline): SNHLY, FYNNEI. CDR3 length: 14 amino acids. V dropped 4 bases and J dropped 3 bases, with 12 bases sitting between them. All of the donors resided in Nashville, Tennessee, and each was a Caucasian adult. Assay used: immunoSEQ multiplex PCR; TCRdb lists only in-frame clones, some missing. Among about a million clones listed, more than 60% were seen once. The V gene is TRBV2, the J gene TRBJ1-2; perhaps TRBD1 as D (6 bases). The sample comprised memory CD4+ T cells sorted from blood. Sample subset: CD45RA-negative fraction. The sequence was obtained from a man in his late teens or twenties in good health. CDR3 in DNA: TGTGCCAGCAGTGTAAGGGACAAGGACTATGGCTACACCTTC. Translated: CASSVRDKDYGYTF.